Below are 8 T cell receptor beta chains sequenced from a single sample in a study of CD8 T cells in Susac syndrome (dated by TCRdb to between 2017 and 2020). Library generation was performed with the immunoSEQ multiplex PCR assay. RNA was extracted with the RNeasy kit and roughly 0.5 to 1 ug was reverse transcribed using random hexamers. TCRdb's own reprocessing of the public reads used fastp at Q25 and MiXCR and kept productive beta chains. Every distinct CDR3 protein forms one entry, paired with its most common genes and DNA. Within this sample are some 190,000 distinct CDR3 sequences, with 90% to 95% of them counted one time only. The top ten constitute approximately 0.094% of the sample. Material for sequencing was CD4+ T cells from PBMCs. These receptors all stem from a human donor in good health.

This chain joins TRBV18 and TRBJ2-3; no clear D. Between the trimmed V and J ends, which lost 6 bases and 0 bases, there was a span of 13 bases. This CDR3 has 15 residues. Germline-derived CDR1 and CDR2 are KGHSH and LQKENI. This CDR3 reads CASSLLTPSTDTQYF. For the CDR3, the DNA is TGTGCCAGCTCCCTGCTAACTCCCAGCACAGATACGCAGTATTTT.

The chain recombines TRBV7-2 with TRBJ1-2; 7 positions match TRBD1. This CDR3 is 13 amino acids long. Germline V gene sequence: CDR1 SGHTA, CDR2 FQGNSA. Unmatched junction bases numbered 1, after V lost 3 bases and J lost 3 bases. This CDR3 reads CASSFDRDYGYTF. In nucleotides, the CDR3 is TGTGCCAGCAGCTTTGACAGGGACTATGGCTACACCTTC.

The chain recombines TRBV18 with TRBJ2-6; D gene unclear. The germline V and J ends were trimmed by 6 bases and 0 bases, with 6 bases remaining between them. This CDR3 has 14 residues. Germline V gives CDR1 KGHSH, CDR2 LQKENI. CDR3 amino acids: CASSGDSGANVLTF. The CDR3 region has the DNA TGTGCCAGCTCTGGGGACTCTGGGGCCAACGTCCTGACTTTC.

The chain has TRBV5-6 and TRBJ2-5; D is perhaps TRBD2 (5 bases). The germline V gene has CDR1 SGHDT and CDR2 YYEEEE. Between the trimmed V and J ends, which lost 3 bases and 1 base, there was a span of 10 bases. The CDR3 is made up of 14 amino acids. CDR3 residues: CASSSPRGQETQYF. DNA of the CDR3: TGTGCCAGCAGCTCCCCTCGGGGCCAAGAGACCCAGTACTTC. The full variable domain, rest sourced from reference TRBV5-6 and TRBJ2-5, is DAGVTQSPTHLIKTRGQQVTLRCSPKSGHDTVSWYQQALGQGPQFIFQYYEEEERQRGNFPDRFSGHQFPNYSSELNVNALLLGDSALYLCASSSPRGQETQYFGPGTRLLVL.

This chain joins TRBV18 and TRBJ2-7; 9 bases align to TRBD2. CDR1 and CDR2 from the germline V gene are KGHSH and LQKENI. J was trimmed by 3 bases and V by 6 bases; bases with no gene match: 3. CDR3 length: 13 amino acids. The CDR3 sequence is CASSTSGYYEQYV. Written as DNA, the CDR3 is TGTGCCAGCTCGACTAGCGGATACTACGAGCAGTACGTC.

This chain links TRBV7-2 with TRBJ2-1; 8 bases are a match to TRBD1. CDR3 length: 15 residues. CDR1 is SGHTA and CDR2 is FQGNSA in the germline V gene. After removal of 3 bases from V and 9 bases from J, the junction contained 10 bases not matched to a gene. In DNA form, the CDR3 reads TGTGCCAGCAGCTTTGTTGGACAGGGATATCTTGAGCAGTTCTTC. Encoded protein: CASSFVGQGYLEQFF.

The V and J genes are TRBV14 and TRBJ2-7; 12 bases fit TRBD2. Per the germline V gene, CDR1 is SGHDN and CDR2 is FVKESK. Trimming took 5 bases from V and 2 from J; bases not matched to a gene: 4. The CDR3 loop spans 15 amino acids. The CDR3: CASSEGLAGTYEQYV. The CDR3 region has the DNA TGTGCCAGCAGCGAAGGACTAGCGGGAACCTACGAGCAGTACGTC.

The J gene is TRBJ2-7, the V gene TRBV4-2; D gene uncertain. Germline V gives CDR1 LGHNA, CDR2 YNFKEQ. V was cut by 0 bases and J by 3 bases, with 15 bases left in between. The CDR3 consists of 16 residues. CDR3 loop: CASSQDASQNLYEQYF. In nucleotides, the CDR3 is TGTGCCAGCAGCCAAGATGCGAGCCAGAACCTCTACGAGCAGTACTTC.